In its sample, the clone carrying this T cell receptor delta chain was seen a few times. What it binds is not known. This specimen comes from a study of Vδ1+ human thymocytes. Study results and caveats: Highly polyclonal TRG and TRD repertoires with Gaussian CDR3 length distributions appeared in thymus. Many TRG clonotypes were shared between donors; TRD repertoires were essentially private. Despite high sort purity, roughly a fifth of thymic T cell receptor delta sequences were Vdelta2.

RNA was extracted from the cells and then reverse transcribed. Pooled V-gene forward primers with one constant-region reverse primer generated the CDR3 amplicons by multiplex PCR. TCRdb re-called clones from the multiplex PCR reads via CATT. The repertoire consists of about 50,000 delta-chain clones, with about 16% occurring once and the leading ten covering approximately 0.4%. Thymocytes were sorted as CD3+ TCRVdelta1+ TCRVdelta2- after alphabeta T cell depletion. Vdelta1+ thymocyte sorts reached between roughly 98% and 99.6% purity. Germline V gene sequence: CDR1 TSWWSYY, CDR2 QGS. The CDR3 extends over 18 amino acids. J lost 3 bases, V lost 4 bases, and 14 bases had no gene match.

The specimen sequenced was Vdelta1+ gamma-delta thymocytes from the thymus. Indicated subset: FACS-sorted CD3+ TCRalphabeta- TCRVdelta1+ TCRVdelta2- thymocytes. The source is a girl in the first two years of life who had congenital heart surgery. The V gene is TRDV1, the J gene TRDJ1; TRDD3 agrees at 10 bases. CDR3 nucleotide sequence: TGTGCTCTTGGGGTGTCCCACCCACTGGGGGATGGCGCCGATAAACTCATCTTT. Amino acid sequence: CALGVSHPLGDGADKLIF.